These 20 T cell receptor beta chains were sequenced from one sample in a study of Ad26.COV2.S vaccination and SARS-CoV-2 variants. Profiled with immunoSEQ multiplex PCR; TCRdb holds only in-frame clones, not every one. Of 350,000 to 600,000 clones in the sample, 80% to 90% were seen once. Treatment denoted: approximately 18 received Ad26.COV2.S at low or high dose, single or two shots; 5 received placebo; per-sample allocation not given. Following the first vaccine or placebo injection, samples were taken on day 63. This material consisted of peripheral blood, taken in a trial of Ad26.COV2.S vaccine versus placebo. Source of these receptors: a person between 18 and 65 years old who received the Ad26.COV2.S COVID-19 vaccine or a placebo.

J is TRBJ2-5 and V is TRBV5-8, with TRBD2 matching 10 bases. The V segment lost 0 bases and the J segment 3 bases; nucleotides outside the gene matches: 5. The length of the CDR3 is 16 residues. Germline-derived CDR1 and CDR2 are SGHTS and YDEGEE. The CDR3 DNA reads TGTGCCAGCAGCTTGGGGCTAGCGGGAGTAGAAGAGACCCAGTACTTC. Translating gives CASSLGLAGVEETQYF.

The rearrangement joins TRBV4-1 to TRBJ1-4, with 9 bases aligning to TRBD1. Germline CDR1 MGHRA, CDR2 YSYEKL. The CDR3 consists of 16 residues. V dropped 3 bases and J dropped 3; count of bases not matched to a gene: 5. CDR3: CASSQPRDRANEKLFF. CDR3 in DNA: TGCGCCAGCAGCCAGCCCCGGGACAGGGCTAATGAAAAACTGTTTTTT.

The V call is TRBV6-5, the J call TRBJ1-1, with D unclear. V lost 2 bases, J lost 8 bases, and 6 bases lay in between. Germline V gene lookup returns CDR1 MNHEY and CDR2 SVGAGI. This CDR3 has 11 residues. The CDR3 loop is CASSYNAEAFF. CDR3 bases: TGTGCCAGCAGTTACAACGCAGAAGCTTTCTTT.

The rearrangement uses TRBV27 and TRBJ1-1; 7 bases map to TRBD1. CDR1 and CDR2 from the germline V gene are MNHEY and SMNVEV (reference sequence). The CDR3 is 18 residues long. Trimming removed 6 bases from V and 5 bases from J; junction bases left unmatched: 21. CDR3 region: CASRGTEGQPLGITEAFF. The DNA for the CDR3 is TGTGCCAGCAGGGGGACAGAGGGACAGCCGCTCGGGATAACTGAAGCTTTCTTT.

This clone has only a few counts. The chain is built from TRBV25-1 and TRBJ2-7; 7 bases match TRBD1. The CDR3 runs to 15 residues. Trimming removed 4 bases from V and 6 bases from J; junction bases left unmatched: 12. CDR1 MGHDK and CDR2 SYGVNS come from the germline V gene. CDR3 sequence (DNA): TGTGCCAGCAGTGCACGCCCGGGACAGTCCGGCGAGCAGTACTTC. Its protein product is CASSARPGQSGEQYF.

This clone was seen just once. V and J are TRBV24-1 and TRBJ2-3, with TRBD2 matching over 10 bases. Germline loops: CDR1 KGHDR, CDR2 SFDVKD. The length of the CDR3 is 17 residues. J gave up 3 bases and V 4 bases, and 9 bases lay outside the gene matches. The chain's CDR3 is CATSEGRGSGGTDTQYF. The CDR3 nucleotides read TGTGCCACCAGTGAGGGCCGGGGTAGCGGGGGGACAGATACGCAGTATTTT.

The chain has TRBV19 and TRBJ2-2; 11 nucleotides line up with TRBD1. Germline trimming cut 7 bases from V and 7 bases from J; bases unmatched to any gene: 5. This CDR3 is 14 amino acids long. Germline assignment: CDR1 LNHDA and CDR2 SQIVND (reference sequence). The CDR3 spells CASKGQGAIGELFF. The DNA for the CDR3 is TGTGCCAGTAAAGGACAGGGGGCGATCGGGGAGCTGTTTTTT.

The chain combines TRBV18 with TRBJ1-6, with D tentatively TRBD1 (5 bases). Germline V CDR1 and CDR2: KGHSH, LQKENI. Trimming removed 3 bases at V and 9 bases at J, with 12 bases between. This CDR3 contains 14 residues. CDR3 DNA sequence: TGTGCCAGCTCACCGAATTGGACATTTTCACCCCTCCACTTT. It encodes CASSPNWTFSPLHF.

This chain joins TRBV5-1 and TRBJ2-1; no definite D call. The CDR3 contains 13 residues. Germline V gene data show CDR1 as SGHRS and CDR2 as YFSETQ. V dropped 7 bases and J dropped 4 bases, with 12 bases sitting between them. For the CDR3, the DNA is TGCGCCAGCCGCAACACTGATTACAATGAGCAGTTCTTC. Amino acids: CASRNTDYNEQFF.

V and J are TRBV27 and TRBJ1-2; TRBD1 aligns across 7 bases. Germline assignment: CDR1 MNHEY and CDR2 SMNVEV (reference sequence). V shed 4 bases and J 4 bases; nucleotides not matched to a gene: 6. The CDR3 runs 14 residues. The CDR3 DNA reads TGTGCCAGCAGTTCCGGACAGGCCACCTATGGCTACACCTTC. This codes for CASSSGQATYGYTF.

The rearrangement joins TRBV30 to TRBJ2-2, with D possibly matching TRBD2 (7 bases). CDR1 is GTSNPN and CDR2 is SVGIG in the germline V gene (reference sequence). This CDR3 is 13 amino acids long. V lost 2 bases and J lost 7, with 11 bases in between. CDR3 sequence: CAWSRGAHGELFF. The CDR3 DNA is TGTGCCTGGAGTCGGGGGGCTCACGGGGAGCTGTTTTTT. The entire variable domain, with the rest obtained from reference TRBV30 and TRBJ2-2, is as follows: SQTIHQWPATLVQPVGSPLSLECTVEGTSNPNLYWYRQAAGRGLQLLFYSVGIGQISSEVPQNLSASRPQDRQFILSSKKLLLSDSGFYLCAWSRGAHGELFFGEGSRLTVL.

This clone was detected once. In DNA, the CDR3 is TGTGCCAGCAGCCAAGATGAGGGCCAACCCTACGAGCAGTACTTC. Encoded protein: CASSQDEGQPYEQYF. The chain has TRBV14 and TRBJ2-7, with D maybe TRBD2 (5 bases). This CDR3 comprises 15 residues. Germline V CDR1 and CDR2: SGHDN, FVKESK. Trimming removed 0 bases from V and 2 bases from J, with 11 bases in between.

This sequence joins TRBV7-9 and TRBJ1-2; TRBD1 is a possible D gene (5 bases). CDR3 length: 14 residues. Per germline, CDR1 SEHNR and CDR2 FQNEAQ (reference sequence). V lost 7 bases and J lost 2, with 14 bases in between. The CDR3 DNA reads as TGTGCCAGCAATTACCACAGGTCGAACTATGGCTACACCTTC. This sequence encodes CASNYHRSNYGYTF.

The V and J genes are TRBV2 and TRBJ1-1; 8 bases match TRBD1. Germline trimming cut 4 bases from V and 10 bases from J; bases unmatched to any gene: 5. The CDR3 consists of 12 residues. Germline V gives CDR1 SNHLY, CDR2 FYNNEI. This CDR3 is CASSGQGTIAFF. The CDR3 bases are TGTGCCAGCAGTGGACAGGGGACGATAGCTTTCTTT.

This chain's CDR3 is CASSLGQFF. CDR3 DNA sequence: TGTGCCAGCAGCTTAGGGCAGTTCTTC. The rearrangement joins TRBV7-9 to TRBJ2-1; D remains unclear. The CDR3 covers 9 residues. V was cut by 1 base and J by 12 bases, with 1 base left in between. CDR1 is SEHNR and CDR2 is FQNEAQ in the germline V gene (reference sequence).

The rearrangement uses TRBV3-1 (or the pseudogene TRBV3-2) and TRBJ2-1; the D gene is possibly TRBD2 (6 bases). Trimming removed 6 bases at V and 0 bases at J, with 12 bases between. The CDR3 consists of 15 residues. Germline V gene data show CDR1 as LGHDT and CDR2 as YNNKEL (reference sequence). The DNA for the CDR3 is TGTGCCAGCAGTCTGCGGGATAGCTCCTACAATGAGCAGTTCTTC. Translated, it gives CASSLRDSSYNEQFF.

This chain links TRBV13 with TRBJ2-7, with D maybe TRBD2 (6 bases). Germline-derived CDR1 and CDR2 are PRHDT and FYEKMQ (reference sequence). This CDR3 region has 14 residues. V was pared by 2 bases and J by 6 bases, with 14 bases between. The CDR3 is CASSLTGALSEQYF. CDR3 in DNA: TGTGCCAGCAGCTTAACGGGAGCCCTCTCCGAGCAGTACTTC. The full variable domain, rest sourced from reference TRBV13 and TRBJ2-7, is AAGVIQSPRHLIKEKRETATLKCYPIPRHDTVYWYQQGPGQDPQFLISFYEKMQSDKGSIPDRFSAQQFSDYHSELNMSSLELGDSALYFCASSLTGALSEQYFGPGTRLTVT.

This chain uses TRBV5-5 with TRBJ2-6; D perhaps matches TRBD1 (6 bases). CDR3 length: 14 residues. V lost 3 bases and J 3 bases, leaving 7 bases between the germline ends. Germline values: CDR1 SGHKS, CDR2 YYEKEE (reference sequence). CDR3 nucleotides: TGTGCCAGCAGCTACAGGGTTGGGGCCAACGTCCTGACTTTC. It codes for CASSYRVGANVLTF.

The V call is TRBV6-1, the J call TRBJ2-5; D is unclear. The V end lost 7 bases, the J end lost 4 bases, and 10 bases lay between the germline ends. This CDR3 is built from 12 residues. From germline, CDR1 is MNHNS and CDR2 SASEGT. CDR3: CASMVPLETQYF. The CDR3 DNA reads as TGTGCCAGCATGGTACCCCTAGAGACCCAGTACTTC.

V is TRBV7-9 and J is TRBJ2-1; D is unclear. CDR1 and CDR2 (germline): SEHNR, FQNEAQ (reference sequence). The CDR3 is 13 residues long. The V and J ends lost 10 bases and 4 bases respectively, with 14 bases between them. CDR3 DNA sequence: TGTGCCAACCGAGGACCCCTATACAATGAGCAGTTCTTC. This gives the protein CANRGPLYNEQFF. The whole variable domain, remainder taken from reference TRBV7-9 and TRBJ2-1, is DTGVSQNPRHKITKRGQNVTFRCDPISEHNRLYWYRQTLGQGPEFLTYFQNEAQLEKSRLLSDRFSAERPKGSFSTLEIQRTEQGDSAMYLCANRGPLYNEQFFGPGTRLTVL.